These 30 T cell receptor beta chains were sequenced from one sample in a study of tumor and adjacent non-tumor tissue in lung cancer. RNA was extracted from bulk tissue without any cell sorting. A modified ARM-PCR protocol with three rounds of nested PCR amplified TCRbeta. In TCRdb, the multiplex PCR reads were re-called with MiXCR into one record per CDR3 protein. The sample lists about 200,000 distinct CDR3 sequences, 71% occurring once. Source material: lung tumor tissue. All receptors derive from a man aged 60-69 years with non-small cell lung cancer.

Turning to this clonotype: An end of the junction does not agree with germline; a read error may underlie this. The chain joins TRBV6-6 to TRBJ1-2, with D possibly matching TRBD1 (6 bases). This CDR3 region has 15 residues. CDR1 is MNHNY, CDR2 SVGAGI, per germline (reference sequence). Here the CDR3 reads CASREEGVNLYDYTF. CDR3 bases: TGTGCCAGCAGAGAAGAGGGGGTGAATTTATATGACTACACCTTC.

With respect to this clonotype: A junction end diverges from the germline sequence, so it may reflect a read error. The gene calls are TRBV5-1 and TRBJ1-2, with 7 bases aligning to TRBD1. The CDR3 sequence is 15 residues long. The germline gives CDR1 SGHRS, CDR2 YFSETQ. DNA of the CDR3: TGCGCCAGCAGCCCGGCGGGACAGAGTAACTGTGGCTACACCTTC. It yields the protein CASSPAGQSNCGYTF.

Turning to this clonotype: This may arise from a read error, as a much more abundant clone is one base away. As DNA, the CDR3 is TGCAGTGCTAGCGGGGTACAAGAAAGACGGGAGACCCAGTACTTC. Its translation is CSASGVQERRETQYF. The chain combines TRBV20-1 with TRBJ2-5; possibly TRBD2 for D (5 bases). CDR3 length: 15 amino acids. Germline CDR1 and CDR2: DFQATT and SNEGSKA (reference sequence). Between the trimmed V and J ends, which lost 3 bases and 5 bases, there was a span of 19 bases.

Remarks on this clonotype: The conserved phenylalanine or tryptophan normally closing the CDR3 is absent here, so this likely arose from a read error. The rearrangement links TRBV6-2 or TRBV6-3 to TRBJ1-1, with D hard to call. The CDR3 extends over 13 amino acids. V was clipped by 5 bases and J by 5 bases, with 12 bases between them. CDR1 is MNHEY, CDR2 SVGEGT, per germline. The CDR3 DNA follows: TGTGCCAGCAGTCCCGGATATGTTACTGAAGCTTTCTCT. Amino acid sequence: CASSPGYVTEAFS.

As regards this clonotype: One end of the junction varies from germline; a read error may be responsible. The rearrangement links TRBV29-1 to TRBJ2-5; a weak D match, TRBD1 (5 bases). The length of the CDR3 is 12 residues. The V gene's germline CDR1 is SQVTM and CDR2 ANQGSEA. CDR3 residues: CSVQGIMETQYF. The CDR3 nucleotides read TGCAGCGTTCAGGGTATTATGGAGACCCAGTACTTT.

About this clonotype: Being one base from a much bigger clone, this may be a read error. J is TRBJ2-1 and V is TRBV13; a possible D gene is TRBD1 (6 bases). Germline CDR1 is PRHDT and CDR2 is FYEKMQ (reference sequence). The V end was cut by 7 bases, the J end by 3 bases, with 7 bases between. The CDR3 length is 12 residues. The CDR3 here is CASNRDYNEQFF. In DNA, the CDR3 is TGTGCCAGCAACAGGGACTACAATGAGCAGTTCTTC.

V and J are TRBV6-1 and TRBJ2-7, with D perhaps TRBD2 (5 bases). The V gene lost 8 bases and the J gene lost 2 bases, with 10 bases spanning the gap. CDR3 length: 12 amino acids. Per the germline V gene, CDR1 is MNHNS and CDR2 is SASEGT. The CDR3, as DNA: TGTGCCAGCGCGGGCAGAACCTACGAGCAGTACTTC. Translated, it gives CASAGRTYEQYF.

This chain joins TRBV11-2 and TRBJ1-4, with D tentatively TRBD1 (5 bases). This CDR3 comprises 13 residues. The germline V and J ends were trimmed by 5 bases and 8 bases, with 12 bases remaining between them. The germline gives CDR1 SGHAT, CDR2 FQNNGV. The CDR3 spells CASSRRGVEKLFF. CDR3 coding DNA: TGTGCCAGCAGCCGGCGGGGCGTGGAAAAACTGTTTTTT.

In the case of this clonotype: This may come from a read error, since a much larger clone is one base off. The chain couples TRBV20-1 to TRBJ1-2; D not resolved. Germline-derived CDR1 and CDR2 are DFQATT and SNEGSKA (reference sequence). Deletions cut 6 bases from V and 3 bases from J, with 17 bases between. The length of the CDR3 is 14 residues. DNA of the CDR3: TGCAGTGCCCCCTTAAAGGACGGAGACTATGGCTACACCTTC. The encoded protein is CSAPLKDGDYGYTF.

This clonotype was counted a single time. One end of the junction is discordant with germline, which a read error may explain. V is TRBV29-1 and J is TRBJ1-6; D is unresolved. The germline V gene encodes CDR1 SQVTM and CDR2 ANQGSEA. The CDR3 extends over 14 amino acids. The CDR3 region is CSVEVGGINSSLHF. CDR3 nucleotide sequence: TGCAGCGTTGAGGTAGGAGGGATTAATTCATCCCTCCACTTT.

As concerns this clonotype: Given a much more abundant clone one base away, this may be a read error. V and J are TRBV20-1 and TRBJ2-3; 10 nucleotides match TRBD2. V shed 6 bases, J shed 5 bases, and the junction held 11 bases outside the gene matches. The length of the CDR3 is 15 residues. Germline V gives CDR1 DFQATT, CDR2 SNEGSKA (reference sequence). The CDR3 bases are TGCAGTGCAAACCCTAGCGGGAGCAAGGGAGATACGCAGTATTTT. Translation gives CSANPSGSKGDTQYF.

This sequence joins TRBV11-3 and TRBJ2-1; 9 nucleotides line up with TRBD2. There are 15 residues in the CDR3. The germline V gene has CDR1 SGHNT and CDR2 YENEEA. The chain's CDR3 is CLSSSEAGGYNEQFF. The CDR3 DNA is TGTCTCAGCAGCTCCGAGGCGGGGGGGTACAATGAGCAGTTCTTC.

The chain links TRBV6-1 to TRBJ1-1; the D is unclear. Germline V gene sequence: CDR1 MNHNS, CDR2 SASEGT. This CDR3 has 14 residues. The germline V and J ends were trimmed by 3 bases and 1 base, with 9 bases remaining between them. CDR3 sequence reads: CASSEGSENTEAFF. CDR3 coding DNA: TGTGCCAGCAGTGAGGGCAGTGAGAACACTGAAGCTTTCTTT.

This clonotype was detected a few times. The chain joins TRBV12-3 or TRBV12-4 to TRBJ2-3; no reliable D call. V was cut by 8 bases and J by 2 bases, with 11 bases left in between. The CDR3 runs to 13 residues. The DNA for the CDR3 is TGTGCCAGCTCCAGCGATAACACAGATACGCAGTATTTT. Encoded protein: CASSSDNTDTQYF.

Comments on this clonotype: This could be a read error, since a much larger clone is one nucleotide away. The chain couples TRBV10-1 to TRBJ1-1; D is possibly TRBD1 (6 bases). The CDR3 contains 14 residues. Germline CDR1 and CDR2: WNHNN and SYGVQD (reference sequence). Here the CDR3 DNA reads TGCGCCAGCAGTGAGTCGAGGGGGGGTCCTGACGCTTTCTTT. It yields the protein CASSESRGGPDAFF.

This rearrangement joins TRBV11-2 to TRBJ1-2; D is unresolved. Germline V gene sequence: CDR1 SGHAT, CDR2 FQNNGV. The V end was cut by 7 bases, the J end by 4 bases, with 13 bases between. This CDR3 comprises 13 residues. The CDR3 nucleotides are TGTGCCAGCAACCCTGATGGATTCTATGGCTACACCTTC. It encodes CASNPDGFYGYTF. Combining the CDR3 with reference TRBV11-2 and TRBJ1-2 gives the whole variable domain EAGVAQSPRYKIIEKRQSVAFWCNPISGHATLYWYQQILGQGPKLLIQFQNNGVVDDSQLPKDRFSAERLKGVDSTLKIQPAKLEDSAVYLCASNPDGFYGYTFGSGTRLTVV.

For this clonotype: Since a much larger clone is just one base distant, this may be a read error. J is TRBJ2-1 and V is TRBV24-1; 7 bases agree with TRBD2. Germline V gene data show CDR1 as KGHDR and CDR2 as SFDVKD. V gave up 8 bases and J gave up 6 bases; unmatched junction bases: 9. The CDR3 covers 14 residues. CDR3 DNA sequence: TGTGCCACCAACGCGGGAGTGGTTGGCAATGAGCAGTTCTTC. This translates into CATNAGVVGNEQFF.

Worth noting for this clonotype: A much larger clone differs by one base, so this may be a read error. The rearrangement joins TRBV29-1 to TRBJ2-1, with 8 bases identical to TRBD2. The CDR3 totals 14 residues. The germline V gene has CDR1 SQVTM and CDR2 ANQGSEA. V dropped 8 bases and J dropped 10; count of bases not matched to a gene: 16. CDR3 nucleotides: TGCAGCATCTGCCGGGAGGGCAGGGGTTGGGAGCAGTTCTTC. Its protein is CSICREGRGWEQFF.

About this clonotype: At one end the junction does not follow the germline gene, possibly because of a read error. J is TRBJ2-7 and V is TRBV28; TRBD1 agrees at 8 bases. The CDR3 spans 15 residues. The V gene's germline CDR1 is MDHEN and CDR2 SYDVKM. Here the CDR3 DNA reads TGTGCCAGCGGTTTAAGTAGGACAGGGACATACGAGCAGTACTTC. This translates into CASGLSRTGTYEQYF.

The chain is built from TRBV4-3 and TRBJ2-7; possible D gene TRBD1, 6 bases. Germline CDR1 reads LGHNA; CDR2 reads YSLEER. Trimming left V 0 bases short and J 4 bases short, with 13 bases between. The CDR3 is made up of 15 amino acids. The CDR3 reads CASSQEFQGIYEQYF. CDR3 coding DNA: TGCGCCAGCAGCCAAGAATTTCAGGGGATATACGAGCAGTACTTC.

Points on this clonotype: One end of the junction does not line up with germline, which may come from a read error. The chain joins TRBV5-1 to TRBJ2-7; D possibly corresponds to TRBD1 (7 bases). Germline values: CDR1 SGHRS, CDR2 YFSETQ. The CDR3 is made up of 15 amino acids. This CDR3 reads CASSSAGQNSYGQYF. The CDR3 coding sequence is TGCGCCAGCAGCTCCGCGGGACAGAACTCCTACGGGCAGTACTTC.

This clonotype appeared many times. This sequence joins TRBV20-1 and TRBJ1-1; 7 positions agree with TRBD1. Germline V gene lookup returns CDR1 DFQATT and CDR2 SNEGSKA (reference sequence). J lost 0 bases, V lost 3 bases, and 1 base had no gene match. CDR3 length equals 13 residues. The chain's CDR3 is CSARGQLNTEAFF. In DNA form, the CDR3 reads TGCAGTGCTAGGGGACAGCTGAACACTGAAGCTTTCTTT.

In this sample, this clonotype turned up a few times. This may arise from a read error, as a much more abundant clone is one base away. As the CDR3 is not closed by the conserved phenylalanine or tryptophan, this likely results from a read error. The V and J genes are TRBV20-1 and TRBJ2-7, with TRBD1 identical over 9 bases. The CDR3 sequence is 17 residues long. Germline CDR1 and CDR2: DFQATT and SNEGSKA (reference sequence). The V segment lost 3 bases and the J segment 7 bases; nucleotides outside the gene matches: 19. CDR3 in DNA: TGCAGTGCTAGGAATTCGGACAGGGGCCTTTCCCGGATGGAGCAGTACCTC. This sequence encodes CSARNSDRGLSRMEQYL.

The genes are TRBV4-2 and TRBJ2-3; D unclear. The CDR3 consists of 15 residues. Germline V gene lookup returns CDR1 LGHNA and CDR2 YNFKEQ. Trimming removed 6 bases from V and 4 bases from J, with 17 bases in between. The CDR3 protein is CASRQTKLESDTQYF. In DNA form, the CDR3 reads TGTGCCAGCAGGCAAACCAAGCTAGAGTCAGATACGCAGTATTTT.

Worth noting for this clonotype: One end of the junction does not line up with germline, which may come from a read error. The chain employs TRBV4-1 and TRBJ2-6; tentative D call: TRBD1 (5 bases). Looked up from germline, CDR1 is MGHRA and CDR2 is YSYEKL. CDR3 length equals 17 residues. CDR3 loop: CGSSQDQGISGANVLTF. CDR3 in DNA: TGCGGCAGCAGCCAGGATCAGGGTATCTCTGGGGCCAACGTCCTGACTTTC.

Notes on this clonotype: Possible read error: a much larger clone is one base away. The chain is built from TRBV5-1 and TRBJ2-3; no clear D. V dropped 0 bases and J dropped 5 bases, with 7 bases sitting between them. The CDR3 runs to 13 residues. The germline V gene has CDR1 SGHRS and CDR2 YFSETQ. CDR3 coding DNA: TGCGCCAGCAGCTTGGATTACAGAGATACGCAGTATTTT. Translation gives CASSLDYRDTQYF.

The J gene is TRBJ2-3, the V gene TRBV11-2; D ambiguous. Germline values: CDR1 SGHAT, CDR2 FQNNGV. The V gene lost 5 bases and the J gene lost 4 bases, with 10 bases spanning the gap. This CDR3 has 13 amino acids. The CDR3: CASSPNGPDTQYF. The DNA for the CDR3 is TGTGCCAGCAGCCCCAACGGTCCAGATACGCAGTATTTT. The full variable domain, completed using reference TRBV11-2 and TRBJ2-3, is EAGVAQSPRYKIIEKRQSVAFWCNPISGHATLYWYQQILGQGPKLLIQFQNNGVVDDSQLPKDRFSAERLKGVDSTLKIQPAKLEDSAVYLCASSPNGPDTQYFGPGTRLTVL.

The V call is TRBV11-2, the J call TRBJ2-7; D may correspond to TRBD1 or TRBD2 (5 bases each). Germline V lookup: CDR1 SGHAT, CDR2 FQNNGV. This CDR3 contains 14 residues. V was cut by 5 bases and J by 6 bases, with 17 bases left in between. The CDR3 DNA follows: TGTGCCAGCAGCCTCCGGGACCCCTTCCTCGAGCAGTACTTC. As protein: CASSLRDPFLEQYF. Combining the CDR3 with reference TRBV11-2 and TRBJ2-7 gives the whole variable domain EAGVAQSPRYKIIEKRQSVAFWCNPISGHATLYWYQQILGQGPKLLIQFQNNGVVDDSQLPKDRFSAERLKGVDSTLKIQPAKLEDSAVYLCASSLRDPFLEQYFGPGTRLTVT.

As to this clonotype: Just one base apart from a much larger clone, this may be a read error. The chain joins TRBV11-1 to TRBJ2-5, with D maybe TRBD2 (6 bases). The CDR3 covers 15 residues. Looked up from germline, CDR1 is SGHAT and CDR2 is FQDESV (reference sequence). The CDR3 nucleotides are TGTGCCAGCAGCTTTAACGGCCTCTCGGGGGAGATCCAGTACTTC. It specifies CASSFNGLSGEIQYF.

Only one count was recorded for this clonotype. The chain joins TRBV12-5 to TRBJ2-3; possibly TRBD2 for D (6 bases). V was pared by 9 bases and J by 1 base, with 14 bases between. This CDR3 comprises 14 residues. CDR1 is LGHNT and CDR2 is FRNRAP in the germline V gene. The CDR3 DNA reads TGTGCTAGCCTATGGGAGGTCCGCACAGATACGCAGTATTTT. The encoded protein is CASLWEVRTDTQYF.